Listed here are 9 T cell receptor beta chains from one sample, sequenced in a study of T cell changes during pregnancy in multiple sclerosis (dated by TCRdb to between 2018 and 2021). Library construction relied on the immunoSEQ multiplex PCR assay. TCRdb re-hosts the immuneACCESS table, in-frame sequences only. Its copies lack some clones; in the studies checked, an unresolved V gene accounts for under half of them, and the cause for the rest is not known. Present in this sample are over 70,000 clones, approximately 90% of which were seen just once. Around 1.8% of the sample belongs to the ten largest clones. The sequences come from peripheral blood, collected in the first trimester of pregnancy. The source is a female donor in good health, enrolled as a control in a pregnancy study.

V usage is TRBV7-9 and J usage is TRBJ1-5; weak D call: TRBD1 (5 bases). The CDR3 covers 14 residues. Trimming took 5 bases from V and 6 from J, leaving 14 bases between them. CDR1 and CDR2 from the germline V gene are SEHNR and FQNEAQ (reference sequence). The chain's CDR3 is CASSKHQGFQPQHF. The CDR3 nucleotides read TGTGCCAGCAGCAAGCACCAGGGATTTCAGCCCCAGCATTTT.

The chain employs TRBV5-6 and TRBJ1-2; 9 positions agree with TRBD1. Trimming took 4 bases from V and 5 from J; bases not matched to a gene: 9. This CDR3 is built from 15 residues. The germline gives CDR1 SGHDT, CDR2 YYEEEE. DNA for the CDR3: TGTGCCAGCAGCCCGTGGGACAGGGACGCGTATGGCTACACCTTC. This encodes CASSPWDRDAYGYTF. Full variable domain (missing parts from reference TRBV5-6 and TRBJ1-2): DAGVTQSPTHLIKTRGQQVTLRCSPKSGHDTVSWYQQALGQGPQFIFQYYEEEERQRGNFPDRFSGHQFPNYSSELNVNALLLGDSALYLCASSPWDRDAYGYTFGSGTRLTVV.

This clone was seen only once. The chain combines TRBV5-1 with TRBJ2-7; TRBD2 agrees at 7 bases. V trimming: 4 bases; J trimming: 5 bases; junction bases outside the gene matches: 12. The germline gives CDR1 SGHRS, CDR2 YFSETQ. The CDR3 has 15 amino acids. As DNA, the CDR3 is TGCGCCAGCAGCCCTTGGGGGGGAGAGGCCAACGAGCAGTACTTC. Translating it yields CASSPWGGEANEQYF. Drawing the rest from reference TRBV5-1 and TRBJ2-7, the complete variable domain is KAGVTQTPRYLIKTRGQQVTLSCSPISGHRSVSWYQQTPGQGLQFLFEYFSETQRNKGNFPGRFSGRQFSNSRSEMNVSTLELGDSALYLCASSPWGGEANEQYFGPGTRLTVT.

This chain joins TRBV7-2 and TRBJ2-1; D might be TRBD1 (5 bases). V was trimmed by 5 bases and J by 12 bases, leaving 20 bases between them. The germline V gene has CDR1 SGHTA and CDR2 FQGNSA. CDR3 length: 14 residues. The CDR3: CASSARLGAASQFF. The CDR3 DNA follows: TGTGCCAGCAGCGCCCGCCTAGGGGCAGCCTCGCAGTTCTTC.

This chain connects TRBV4-1 to TRBJ2-7; possibly TRBD2 for D (6 bases). V dropped 4 bases and J dropped 4 bases, with 17 bases sitting between them. CDR1 and CDR2 from the germline V gene are MGHRA and YSYEKL. CDR3 size: 15 residues. The DNA of the CDR3 is TGCGCCAGCAGCCTTCGGGCGGGGACCTTATACGAGCAGTACTTC. The encoded protein is CASSLRAGTLYEQYF.

This chain uses TRBV5-1 with TRBJ2-3, with 7 bases that match TRBD1. Germline V gene lookup returns CDR1 SGHRS and CDR2 YFSETQ. The ends lost 5 bases at V and 3 bases at J; junction bases unmatched: 6. This CDR3 spans 14 amino acids. As DNA, the CDR3 is TGCGCCAGCAGTAAGGGACAGTGGACAGATACGCAGTATTTT. Encoded protein: CASSKGQWTDTQYF.

The chain uses TRBV30 and TRBJ1-5; D remains unclear. CDR1 and CDR2 (germline): GTSNPN, SVGIG (reference sequence). V was trimmed by 2 bases and J by 3 bases, leaving 11 bases between them. The CDR3 runs to 14 residues. DNA for the CDR3: TGTGCCTGGAGTCCCCCGGGTTTCAATCAGCCCCAGCATTTT. Translation: CAWSPPGFNQPQHF.

The CDR3 DNA is TGTGCCAGCAGCTTATCCCCCCAGGGGCGCAACACCGGGGAGCTGTTTTTT. Amino acids: CASSLSPQGRNTGELFF. The chain combines TRBV7-2 with TRBJ2-2, with D perhaps TRBD1 (6 bases). Germline CDR1 is SGHTA and CDR2 is FQGNSA. This CDR3 region has 17 residues. Trimming took off 2 bases at V and 2 bases at J, with 15 bases between the two ends.

V is TRBV4-3 and J is TRBJ2-3, with 7 positions matching TRBD2. J gave up 2 bases and V 4 bases, and 9 bases lay outside the gene matches. Germline V gene sequence: CDR1 LGHNA, CDR2 YSLEER. The CDR3 totals 16 residues. The CDR3 loop is CASSPLRSGDTDTQYF. DNA of the CDR3: TGCGCCAGCAGCCCCCTCAGGAGCGGGGACACAGATACGCAGTATTTT.